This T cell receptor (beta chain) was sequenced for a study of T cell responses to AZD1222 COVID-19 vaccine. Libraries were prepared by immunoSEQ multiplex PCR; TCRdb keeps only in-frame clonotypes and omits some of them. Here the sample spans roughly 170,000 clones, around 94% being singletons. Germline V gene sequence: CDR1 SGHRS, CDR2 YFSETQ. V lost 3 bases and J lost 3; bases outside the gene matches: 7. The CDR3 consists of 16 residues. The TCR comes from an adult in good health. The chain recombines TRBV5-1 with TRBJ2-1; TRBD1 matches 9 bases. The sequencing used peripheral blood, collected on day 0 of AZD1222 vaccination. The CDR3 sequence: CASSWTGDPLYNEQFF. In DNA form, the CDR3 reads TGCGCCAGCAGCTGGACAGGGGATCCCCTCTACAATGAGCAGTTCTTC.